This T cell receptor (beta chain) emerged from a study of CD8 T cells in ankylosing spondylitis. V lost 2 bases and J 4 bases, leaving 5 bases between the germline ends. The CDR3 totals 13 residues. The germline gives CDR1 SEHNR, CDR2 FQNEAQ (reference sequence). Libraries of TCR beta came from quantitative 5'-RACE with molecular barcodes. TCRdb itself ran the 5' RACE reads through MiXCR, one entry per CDR3 protein. The profile shows more than 400,000 distinct CDR3 sequences, about 5.4% of them singletons. This clonotype was counted at least ten times. Its specificity is not known. Overall study findings and caveats: Several of the motif variants were reported before in synovial fluid and blood from reactive arthritis. With a CD8+ phenotype, disease-linked clones were relatively rare in peripheral blood. Within ankylosing spondylitis blood, a TCR beta motif made up of several highly homologous variants appeared to be characteristic. Reported data indicate significant enrichment of disease-linked clones within matched ankylosing spondylitis synovial fluid.

What was sequenced was blood, either unsorted or a sorted T cell fraction (not recorded which). This TCR derives from a male donor with ankylosing spondylitis. J is TRBJ1-4 and V is TRBV7-9; the D is unclear. Here the CDR3 DNA reads TGTGCCAGCAGCTTACCGGTTAATGAAAAACTGTTTTTT. It specifies CASSLPVNEKLFF.